The 3 T cell receptor beta chains in this list originate from one sample, sequenced in a study of graft-versus-host responses after intestinal transplantation. Using immunoSEQ multiplex PCR, the repertoire was profiled, and TCRdb retains in-frame clones only, with some absent. The sample has 80,000 to 100,000 clones; more than 85% are singletons. No antigen has been assigned to these receptors. The sample consisted of unstimulated CD4+ T cells sorted from spleen or lymph node cells, taken before intestinal transplant. These receptors were collected from a human donor who received an intestinal transplant.

The chain carries TRBV7-8 and TRBJ2-3; 16 nucleotides align to TRBD2. J was trimmed by 3 bases and V by 4 bases; bases with no gene match: 7. The V gene's germline CDR1 is SGHVS and CDR2 FQNEAQ. This CDR3 has 18 residues. CDR3 protein: CASSSGLAGGPSTDTQYF. In nucleotides, the CDR3 is TGTGCCAGCAGCTCGGGACTAGCGGGAGGGCCTTCGACAGATACGCAGTATTTT.

This clone appeared once. This chain joins TRBV11-2 and TRBJ2-5, with 10 nucleotides matching TRBD2. Per the germline V gene, CDR1 is SGHAT and CDR2 is FQNNGV. CDR3 length: 15 amino acids. J lost 6 bases, V lost 3 bases, and 7 bases had no gene match. As DNA, the CDR3 is TGTGCCAGCAGCTTTTCAGCGGGAGGGCCTCAGACCCAGTACTTC. Its protein is CASSFSAGGPQTQYF.

The rearrangement joins TRBV27 to TRBJ2-1; maybe TRBD1 (5 bases). This CDR3 is 14 amino acids long. Germline V gene sequence: CDR1 MNHEY, CDR2 SMNVEV (reference sequence). V shed 3 bases and J shed 8 bases, with 14 bases lying between them. CDR3 in amino acids: CASSFLTMGHEQFF. The CDR3 region has the DNA TGTGCCAGCAGTTTCCTGACAATGGGGCATGAGCAGTTCTTC.